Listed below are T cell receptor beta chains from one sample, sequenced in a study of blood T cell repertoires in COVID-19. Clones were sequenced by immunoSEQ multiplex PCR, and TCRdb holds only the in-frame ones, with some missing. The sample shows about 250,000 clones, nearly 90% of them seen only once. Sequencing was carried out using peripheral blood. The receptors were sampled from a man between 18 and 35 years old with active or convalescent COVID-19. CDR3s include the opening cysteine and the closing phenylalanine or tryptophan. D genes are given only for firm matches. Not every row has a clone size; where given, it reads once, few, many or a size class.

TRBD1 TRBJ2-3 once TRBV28 TGTGCCAGCAGTCGAGATCCCGTTGTGTTTGGGACAGGGGTGACAGATACGCAGTATTTT CASSRDPVVFGTGVTDTQYF
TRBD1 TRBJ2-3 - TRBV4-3 TGCGCCAGCAGCCAAGGTGGACAGGGAATCACAGATACGCAGTATTTT CASSQGGQGITDTQYF
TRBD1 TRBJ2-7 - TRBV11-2 TGTGCCAGCAGCACCGTCCCGACAGGGAACGAGCAGTACTTC CASSTVPTGNEQYF
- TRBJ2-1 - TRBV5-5 TGTGCCAGCAGCCAACGAGCGGCGGCCGACTACAATGAGCAGTTCTTC CASSQRAAADYNEQFF
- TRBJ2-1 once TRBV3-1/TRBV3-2 TGTGCCAGCAGCCAAGATCGGGGGACTTACAAGGACAATGAGCAGTTCTTC CASSQDRGTYKDNEQFF
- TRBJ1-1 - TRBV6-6 TGTGCCAGCAGTTACCTCTGGGGGGACACTGAAGCTTTCTTT CASSYLWGDTEAFF
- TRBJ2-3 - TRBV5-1 TGCGCCAGCAGCTTGGTACAGAGTCGCACAGATACGCAGTATTTT CASSLVQSRTDTQYF
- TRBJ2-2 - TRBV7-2 TGTGCCAGCAGCTTAGTACCCCAGAGGGCGAACACCGGGGAGCTGTTTTTT CASSLVPQRANTGELFF
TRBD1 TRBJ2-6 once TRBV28 TGTGCCAGCAGTTCGACAGGGACAGGGGGCGAAGCTGGGGCCAACGTCCTGACTTTC CASSSTGTGGEAGANVLTF
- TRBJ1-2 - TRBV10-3 TGTGCCATCAGTGAGTCGACAGGAGCTAACTATGGCTACACCTTC CAISESTGANYGYTF
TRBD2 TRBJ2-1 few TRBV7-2 TGTGCCAGCAGCTTAGGGAGGCAACTAGCGGGCCTTACCTACAATGAGCAGTTCTTC CASSLGRQLAGLTYNEQFF
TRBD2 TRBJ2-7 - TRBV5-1 TGCGCCAGCAGCTCGGGACTAGCGGGAGGGCAAACCTACGAGCAGTACTTC CASSSGLAGGQTYEQYF
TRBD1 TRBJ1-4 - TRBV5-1 TGCGCCAGCAGCCGGACAGGGGCTGATGAAAAACTGTTTTTT CASSRTGADEKLFF
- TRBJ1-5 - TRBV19 TGTGCCAGTAGTCGGACAGATCAGCCCCAGCATTTT CASSRTDQPQHF
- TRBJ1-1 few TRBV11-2 TGTGCCAGCAGTCACAGGGCCGACACTGAAGCTTTCTTT CASSHRADTEAFF
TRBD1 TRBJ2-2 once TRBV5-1 TGCGCCAGCAGCTACAGGGGGCAGAACACCGGGGAGCTGTTTTTT CASSYRGQNTGELFF
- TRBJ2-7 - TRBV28 TGTGCCAGCAGTTTAGGCCCCGGGAGTCGTTCCTACGAGCAGTACTTC CASSLGPGSRSYEQYF
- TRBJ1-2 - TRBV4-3 TGCGCCAGCAGCCAAGATCTGGGCACAGACTATGGCTACACCTTC CASSQDLGTDYGYTF
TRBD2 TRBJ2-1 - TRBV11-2 TGTGCCAGTGGGACTAGCGGGGGGGCCTATCTCAGTGAGCAGTTCTTC CASGTSGGAYLSEQFF
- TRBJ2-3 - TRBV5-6 TGTGCCAGCAGCTTGAAAGGGGGCACAGATACGCAGTATTTT CASSLKGGTDTQYF
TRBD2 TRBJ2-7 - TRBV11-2 TGTGCCAGCAGCCCTGCGCGGGGGAGCTCCTACGAGCAGTACTTC CASSPARGSSYEQYF
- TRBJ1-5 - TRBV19 TGTGCCACCAAAAACCAGGCTTCTAGCAATCAGCCCCAGCATTTT CATKNQASSNQPQHF
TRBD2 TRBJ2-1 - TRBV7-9 TGTGCCAGCAGCCCCACGACTAGCGGGAGGGCCCTCTACAATGAGCAGTTCTTC CASSPTTSGRALYNEQFF